This TCR beta chain was identified in a study of T cells in Graves' hyperthyroidism and ophthalmopathy. Across the whole study: Blood from the periphery was taken at initial diagnosis, before any treatment.

Template material for amplifying TCR beta CDR3 regions consisted of RNA transcripts. Researchers ran a first-round RT-PCR on the TCR CDR3 using the HTBI primer set. One entry per CDR3 protein, called by TCRdb with MiXCR from the multiplex PCR reads. The sample lists fewer than 300,000 distinct CDR3 sequences; over 12% were seen once. The V gene end was trimmed by 11 bases and the J gene end by 5 bases; junction bases not matched to a gene: 11. Germline V gene data show CDR1 as SEHNR and CDR2 as FQNEAQ (reference sequence). The CDR3 sequence is 14 residues long. Each 10 ml fresh peripheral blood draw supplied the PBMCs. Many counts were recorded for this clonotype.

The chain recombines TRBV7-9 with TRBJ2-1, with 8 nucleotides matching TRBD2. The sequenced sample consisted of blood. This receptor was taken from a woman aged 45 to 65 with Graves' hyperthyroidism that later progressed to Graves' ophthalmopathy. The CDR3 DNA follows: TGTGCCGCGATCAAGCGGGAGCATAACAATGAGCAGTTCTTC. Translated: CAAIKREHNNEQFF. The full variable domain, in which reference TRBV7-9 and TRBJ2-1 provide the parts outside the CDR3, is DTGVSQNPRHKITKRGQNVTFRCDPISEHNRLYWYRQTLGQGPEFLTYFQNEAQLEKSRLLSDRFSAERPKGSFSTLEIQRTEQGDSAMYLCAAIKREHNNEQFFGPGTRLTVL.